This T cell receptor (beta chain) was sequenced in a study of control samples from healthy donors and cancer patients. TCRdb's table, derived via immunoSEQ multiplex PCR, lists solely in-frame clones and lacks some. The sample has 150,000 to 180,000 clones, approximately 94% seen once; the top ten hold 4.5% to 6%. Per germline, CDR1 SGHTA and CDR2 FQGNSA. The CDR3 covers 14 residues. V gave up 1 base and J gave up 0 bases, with 4 bases separating them. This chain uses TRBV7-2 with TRBJ1-5, with D uncertain. The receptor was derived from a man aged 35 to 55 in good health. What was sequenced was blood. The CDR3: CASSLVPSNQPQHF. The CDR3 DNA follows: TGTGCCAGCAGCTTAGTTCCTAGCAATCAGCCCCAGCATTTT.